Detailed here is one TCR beta chain. Deletions cut 4 bases from V and 3 bases from J, with 16 bases between. Germline-derived CDR1 and CDR2 are SGHRS and YFSETQ. CDR3 size: 15 residues. This specimen belongs to a study of patients and donors after allogeneic stem cell transplantation. TCRdb ran MiXCR on the RT-PCR reads and lists one entry per CDR3 protein. The table shows roughly 200,000 distinct CDR3 sequences, with roughly two fifths occurring only once. Sequences were obtained from blood, either unsorted or a sorted T cell fraction (not recorded which). The source is a human donor who was either an allogeneic HSCT recipient or a stem cell or donor lymphocyte infusion donor (not recorded which). It is not recorded whose cells these are; they may come from a transplant donor. J is TRBJ2-5 and V is TRBV5-1; perhaps D is TRBD1 or TRBD2 (6 bases each). CDR3 nucleotide sequence: TGCGCCAGCAGCCCCCTTTTGGAGGGGGAAGAGACCCAGTACTTC. Translation: CASSPLLEGEETQYF.